The T cell receptor beta chain described here comes from a study of Graves' ophthalmopathy and Graves' hyperthyroidism. Overall study results and limits: In blood appeared most of the expanded thyroid clonotypes whose frequency exceeded 0.001.

The authors defined stable hyperthyroidism as no ophthalmopathy within 18 months of follow-up. Clinicians diagnosed using symptoms, serum thyroxine, TRAb, thyroid ultrasound and orbital computed tomography. Note on this clonotype: Its target is unknown.

Investigators amplified TCR beta CDR3 regions from RNA transcripts. In the first round, RT-PCR was carried out with HTBI primers, and a multiplex PCR formed the second round. TCRdb passed the multiplex PCR reads through MiXCR, listing each CDR3 protein once. The data show hundreds of thousands of distinct CDR3 sequences, about 20% seen once. Germline loops: CDR1 DFQATT, CDR2 SNEGSKA (reference sequence). This CDR3 is built from 15 residues. The V end was cut by 1 base, the J end by 3 bases, with 12 bases between. Sequencing was performed on peripheral blood. This chain connects TRBV20-1 to TRBJ2-2; weak D call: TRBD2 (7 bases). This clonotype originated in a young woman with stable Graves' hyperthyroidism. Some clones in this sample may be carry-over from other donors' samples. The CDR3, as DNA: TGCAGTGCTAGAGGATTAGGGGGGGACACCGGGGAGCTGTTTTTT. This translates into CSARGLGGDTGELFF.